A single sample is the source of the 29 T cell receptor beta chains below, sequenced in a study of ipilimumab plus nivolumab after autologous stem cell transplantation. Libraries were prepared by immunoSEQ multiplex PCR; TCRdb keeps only in-frame clonotypes and omits some of them. The sample holds 20,000 or so clones; roughly 74% are singletons and the top ten take roughly 25%. The material was PBMCs, obtained in a trial of ipilimumab plus nivolumab as post-transplant consolidation. The receptors shown here come from a male donor with diffuse large B-cell lymphoma.

V gene TRBV18 combines with J gene TRBJ1-1, with D uncertain. CDR3 size: 14 residues. Germline V gives CDR1 KGHSH, CDR2 LQKENI. The V end was cut by 2 bases, the J end by 0 bases, with 7 bases between. CDR3 amino acids: CASSPASMNTEAFF. The CDR3, as DNA: TGTGCCAGCTCACCAGCGTCTATGAACACTGAAGCTTTCTTT. Looking up the rest from reference TRBV18 and TRBJ1-1 gives the full variable domain: NAGVMQNPRHLVRRRGQEARLRCSPMKGHSHVYWYRQLPEEGLKFMVYLQKENIIDESGMPKERFSAEFPKEGPSILRIQQVVRGDSAAYFCASSPASMNTEAFFGQGTRLTVV.

This rearrangement joins TRBV7-9 to TRBJ1-1, with unresolved D. This CDR3 has 13 residues. Germline CDR1 reads SEHNR; CDR2 reads FQNEAQ (reference sequence). Trimming left V 5 bases short and J 0 bases short, with 7 bases between. For the CDR3, the DNA is TGTGCCAGCAGCCCCTACGTGAACACTGAAGCTTTCTTT. Its translation: CASSPYVNTEAFF.

This clone was observed once. The rearrangement uses TRBV27 and TRBJ2-5, with D perhaps TRBD2 (5 bases). This CDR3 is 13 amino acids long. CDR1 MNHEY and CDR2 SMNVEV come from the germline V gene (reference sequence). The V end lost 5 bases, the J end lost 5 bases, and 12 bases lay between the germline ends. CDR3 nucleotides: TGTGCCAGCAGTCGCCTAGGAGGCGAGACCCAGTACTTC. This translates into CASSRLGGETQYF.

This clone occurred a few times. The chain couples TRBV5-4 to TRBJ1-2, with 7 bases fitting TRBD1. Germline trimming cut 1 base from V and 4 bases from J; bases unmatched to any gene: 4. Germline V gene data show CDR1 as SGHNT and CDR2 as YYREEE (reference sequence). CDR3 size: 14 residues. The CDR3 region is CASSLSGGSYGYTF. The CDR3 nucleotides are TGTGCCAGCAGCTTGTCAGGGGGTAGCTATGGCTACACCTTC.

The rearrangement uses TRBV30 and TRBJ2-2; D is unclear. This CDR3 region has 13 residues. Germline lookup yields CDR1 GTSNPN and CDR2 SVGIG (reference sequence). V lost 0 bases, J lost 3 bases, and 5 bases lay in between. In DNA form, the CDR3 reads TGTGCCTGGAGTGTAACACACACCGGGGAGCTGTTTTTT. Translating it yields CAWSVTHTGELFF. Together with reference TRBV30 and TRBJ2-2, the CDR3 gives the full variable domain: SQTIHQWPATLVQPVGSPLSLECTVEGTSNPNLYWYRQAAGRGLQLLFYSVGIGQISSEVPQNLSASRPQDRQFILSSKKLLLSDSGFYLCAWSVTHTGELFFGEGSRLTVL.

This clone was observed a handful of times. This chain uses TRBV9 with TRBJ2-7, with 10 bases identical to TRBD1. Germline CDR1 reads SGDLS; CDR2 reads YYNGEE. The CDR3 sequence is 14 residues long. With 4 bases clipped from V and 4 bases from J, the junction kept 5 bases outside the gene matches. This chain's CDR3 is CASSRTGGLYEQYF. The CDR3 nucleotides are TGTGCCAGCAGCAGGACAGGGGGACTTTACGAGCAGTACTTC. The variable domain in full, completed from reference TRBV9 and TRBJ2-7, reads DSGVTQTPKHLITATGQRVTLRCSPRSGDLSVYWYQQSLDQGLQFLIQYYNGEERAKGNILERFSAQQFPDLHSELNLSSLELGDSALYFCASSRTGGLYEQYFGPGTRLTVT.

The CDR3 DNA reads TGTGCTACCCTGTCCGGGGGGGCCAAATACAATGAGCAGTTCTTC. It yields the protein CATLSGGAKYNEQFF. The rearrangement links TRBV5-6 to TRBJ2-1; 8 nucleotides match TRBD2. This CDR3 is 15 amino acids long. Germline V CDR1 and CDR2: SGHDT, YYEEEE.

V usage is TRBV27 and J usage is TRBJ1-4, with D perhaps matching TRBD1 (6 bases). The length of the CDR3 is 13 residues. Per the germline V gene, CDR1 is MNHEY and CDR2 is SMNVEV (reference sequence). Trimming left V 6 bases short and J 6 bases short, with 11 bases between. The CDR3 coding sequence is TGTGCCAGCAGCAGGGGAGGAGATGAAAAACTGTTTTTT. This translates into CASSRGGDEKLFF.

The rearrangement links TRBV11-3 to TRBJ2-3; D is perhaps TRBD1 (6 bases). Trimming took 4 bases from V and 4 from J, leaving 12 bases between them. Germline lookup yields CDR1 SGHNT and CDR2 YENEEA. The CDR3 is 14 amino acids. The CDR3 coding sequence is TGTGCCAGCAGCTCGAACCAGGGGCCAGATACGCAGTATTTT. Protein product: CASSSNQGPDTQYF. Combining the CDR3 with reference TRBV11-3 and TRBJ2-3 gives the whole variable domain EAGVVQSPRYKIIEKKQPVAFWCNPISGHNTLYWYLQNLGQGPELLIRYENEEAVDDSQLPKDRFSAERLKGVDSTLKIQPAELGDSAVYLCASSSNQGPDTQYFGPGTRLTVL.

The sample holds a few counts of this clone. This chain connects TRBV30 to TRBJ2-4; 10 bases are shared with TRBD1. The CDR3 length is 13 residues. Losses at the gene ends were 0 bases for V and 9 bases for J; bases not matched to a gene: 2. Germline CDR1 GTSNPN, CDR2 SVGIG (reference sequence). This CDR3 is CAWSVGQGVIQYF. The CDR3 bases are TGTGCCTGGAGTGTAGGACAGGGGGTCATTCAGTACTTC.

This chain connects TRBV14 to TRBJ1-1; maybe TRBD1 (5 bases). The CDR3 length is 13 residues. V lost 1 base to trimming and J lost 5 bases, with 8 bases between them. CDR1 SGHDN and CDR2 FVKESK come from the germline V gene. CDR3 protein: CASSQGGWTEAFF. CDR3 in DNA: TGTGCCAGCAGCCAAGGGGGGTGGACTGAAGCTTTCTTT.

V is TRBV10-3 and J is TRBJ2-1, with 9 bases that match TRBD1. V shed 6 bases and J 0 bases; nucleotides not matched to a gene: 6. The CDR3 loop spans 16 amino acids. The germline V gene has CDR1 ENHRY and CDR2 SYGVKD. The CDR3 here is CAIRGTGRDSYNEQFF. The CDR3 bases are TGTGCCATCAGGGGGACAGGGAGGGACTCCTACAATGAGCAGTTCTTC.

The CDR3 sequence: CASSSYPGAPGYGYTF. CDR3 DNA sequence: TGCGCCAGCAGCTCTTATCCCGGGGCCCCTGGGTATGGCTACACCTTC. The chain has TRBV5-1 and TRBJ1-2; possibly TRBD1 for D (5 bases). CDR3 length equals 16 residues. CDR1 SGHRS and CDR2 YFSETQ come from the germline V gene. Trimming left V 3 bases short and J 5 bases short, with 20 bases between.

This clone was observed a single time. V is TRBV30 and J is TRBJ1-6, with D perhaps matching TRBD1 (6 bases). Trimming removed 2 bases at V and 6 bases at J, with 23 bases between. In germline, CDR1 is GTSNPN, CDR2 SVGIG (reference sequence). CDR3 length equals 18 residues. The CDR3 here is CAWSLELSGGAANSPLHF. The CDR3 coding sequence is TGTGCCTGGAGTCTGGAGTTAAGCGGGGGGGCAGCTAATTCACCCCTCCACTTT.

The gene calls are TRBV15 and TRBJ2-4; D not certain. The germline CDR1 and CDR2 sequences are LNHNV and YYDKDF (reference sequence). This CDR3 is built from 16 residues. Trimming shortened V by 0 bases and J by 0 bases, and 9 bases separated the two germline ends. The CDR3 DNA reads as TGTGCCACCAGCAGAGAGAGATCGGAAGCCAAAAACATTCAGTACTTC. It is translated as CATSRERSEAKNIQYF.

This clone was picked up many times. The DNA of the CDR3 is TGTGCCAGCAGCTTAAATGGTGAGCAGTTCTTC. Translation: CASSLNGEQFF. The rearrangement uses TRBV7-6 and TRBJ2-1, with D unclear. V was cut by 2 bases and J by 9 bases, with 5 bases left in between. The CDR3 runs to 11 residues. Germline CDR1 and CDR2: SGHVS and FNYEAQ.

The genes are TRBV11-3 and TRBJ1-1; possibly TRBD1 for D (5 bases). From germline, CDR1 is SGHNT and CDR2 YENEEA. The CDR3 has 14 amino acids. Trimming removed 3 bases at V and 6 bases at J, with 14 bases between. The CDR3 sequence: CASSLGRQTAEAFF. The DNA for the CDR3 is TGTGCCAGCAGCTTGGGACGGCAGACGGCTGAAGCTTTCTTT.

CDR3 amino acids: CASSPLAGNDEQYF. The DNA for the CDR3 is TGTGCCAGCAGCCCACTAGCAGGGAACGACGAGCAGTACTTC. The rearrangement links TRBV7-9 to TRBJ2-7, with D possibly TRBD2 on 6 matching bases. CDR3 length equals 14 residues. Germline CDR1 is SEHNR and CDR2 is FQNEAQ (reference sequence). V was shortened by 5 bases and J by 5 bases, with 16 bases between the two germline ends.

This chain joins TRBV4-1 and TRBJ1-4, with TRBD1 matching 9 bases. The CDR3 covers 14 residues. Trimming removed 1 base from V and 8 bases from J; junction bases left unmatched: 2. CDR1 is MGHRA, CDR2 YSYEKL, per germline. The CDR3 region has the DNA TGCGCCAGCAGCCAAGGGACAGGGGACGAAAAACTGTTTTTT. Translating it yields CASSQGTGDEKLFF.

This clone was seen a few times. The genes are TRBV11-3 and TRBJ2-7; D may match TRBD1 or TRBD2 (5 bases each). V was shortened by 3 bases and J by 9 bases, with 12 bases between the two germline ends. Germline V CDR1 and CDR2: SGHNT, YENEEA. CDR3 length: 12 residues. Here the CDR3 DNA reads TGTGCCAGCAGCTTGGGACCGTTTGGGCAGTACTTC. Encoded protein: CASSLGPFGQYF.

This clone was recorded once. This chain uses TRBV6-1 with TRBJ1-6, with TRBD1 matching 11 bases. Looked up from germline, CDR1 is MNHNS and CDR2 is SASEGT. Trimming at V came to 8 bases and at J to 9 bases, leaving 6 bases not matched to a gene. This CDR3 is built from 14 residues. The CDR3: CASGTGGLGSPLHF. The CDR3 DNA reads TGTGCCAGCGGGACAGGGGGATTGGGTTCACCCCTCCACTTT.

The chain links TRBV4-1 to TRBJ2-5; TRBD1 agrees at 7 bases. The length of the CDR3 is 14 residues. Looked up from germline, CDR1 is MGHRA and CDR2 is YSYEKL. With V trimmed by 3 bases and J by 5 bases, 6 bases remained unmatched. Here the CDR3 DNA reads TGCGCCAGCAGCCAGGGACAGAATAGGGAGACCCAGTACTTC. Amino acids: CASSQGQNRETQYF.

This chain connects TRBV7-6 to TRBJ2-1; 10 bases line up with TRBD2. Germline CDR1 reads SGHVS; CDR2 reads FNYEAQ. There are 15 residues in the CDR3. With V trimmed by 1 base and J by 8 bases, 5 bases remained unmatched. For the CDR3, the DNA is TGTGCCAGCAGCTTAGAGCGGGGGGGGGACGATGAGCAGTTCTTC. Protein product: CASSLERGGDDEQFF.

V and J are TRBV18 and TRBJ2-2; D gene uncertain. Germline lookup yields CDR1 KGHSH and CDR2 LQKENI. Deletions cut 6 bases from V and 0 bases from J, with 14 bases between. The CDR3 sequence is 16 residues long. Here the CDR3 reads CASSLDGQTNTGELFF. In DNA form, the CDR3 reads TGTGCCAGCTCCCTCGACGGTCAAACGAACACCGGGGAGCTGTTTTTT. Using reference TRBV18 and TRBJ2-2 for the parts outside the CDR3, the full variable domain is NAGVMQNPRHLVRRRGQEARLRCSPMKGHSHVYWYRQLPEEGLKFMVYLQKENIIDESGMPKERFSAEFPKEGPSILRIQQVVRGDSAAYFCASSLDGQTNTGELFFGEGSRLTVL.

This chain joins TRBV20-1 and TRBJ2-7, with unresolved D. V was pared by 0 bases and J by 4 bases, with 4 bases between. This CDR3 is 11 amino acids long. Looked up from germline, CDR1 is DFQATT and CDR2 is SNEGSKA (reference sequence). The CDR3, as DNA: TGCAGTGCTAGAGAAAAATACGAGCAGTACTTC. It specifies CSAREKYEQYF.

This clone was counted between two and nine times. The genes are TRBV2 and TRBJ1-2; 7 bases match TRBD1. Trimming removed 7 bases from V and 2 bases from J; junction bases left unmatched: 10. The CDR3 consists of 15 residues. Germline values: CDR1 SNHLY, CDR2 FYNNEI. CDR3 residues: CASTPPGQLNYGYTF. Written as DNA, the CDR3 is TGTGCCAGCACCCCTCCGGGACAGTTAAACTATGGCTACACCTTC. Full variable domain (rest looked up from reference TRBV2 and TRBJ1-2): EPEVTQTPSHQVTQMGQEVILRCVPISNHLYFYWYRQILGQKVEFLVSFYNNEISEKSEIFDDQFSVERPDGSNFTLKIRSTKLEDSAMYFCASTPPGQLNYGYTFGSGTRLTVV.

This clone was seen once. This chain joins TRBV9 and TRBJ2-7, with D perhaps matching TRBD2 (6 bases). The V end lost 3 bases, the J end lost 5 bases, and 12 bases lay between the germline ends. Germline lookup yields CDR1 SGDLS and CDR2 YYNGEE. This CDR3 is built from 13 residues. Here the CDR3 reads CASSAGVRNEQYF. The CDR3, as DNA: TGTGCCAGCAGCGCGGGGGTTAGAAACGAGCAGTACTTC.

The chain links TRBV5-4 to TRBJ2-3; 8 nucleotides align to TRBD2. With 4 bases clipped from V and 1 base from J, the junction kept 8 bases outside the gene matches. Germline lookup yields CDR1 SGHNT and CDR2 YYREEE (reference sequence). The CDR3 spans 16 residues. CDR3 in amino acids: CASSPGGLGGTDTQYF. The DNA for the CDR3 is TGTGCCAGCAGCCCGGGGGGACTAGGAGGCACAGATACGCAGTATTTT. Combining the CDR3 with reference TRBV5-4 and TRBJ2-3 gives the whole variable domain ETGVTQSPTHLIKTRGQQVTLRCSSQSGHNTVSWYQQALGQGPQFIFQYYREEENGRGNFPPRFSGLQFPNYSSELNVNALELDDSALYLCASSPGGLGGTDTQYFGPGTRLTVL.

The rearrangement uses TRBV7-8 and TRBJ1-1, with D possibly matching TRBD1 (5 bases). V was clipped by 2 bases and J by 3 bases, with 7 bases between them. The CDR3 runs to 13 residues. CDR1 is SGHVS and CDR2 is FQNEAQ in the germline V gene. The CDR3 sequence: CASSLMGDTEAFF. CDR3 nucleotide sequence: TGTGCCAGCAGCTTAATGGGGGACACTGAAGCTTTCTTT.